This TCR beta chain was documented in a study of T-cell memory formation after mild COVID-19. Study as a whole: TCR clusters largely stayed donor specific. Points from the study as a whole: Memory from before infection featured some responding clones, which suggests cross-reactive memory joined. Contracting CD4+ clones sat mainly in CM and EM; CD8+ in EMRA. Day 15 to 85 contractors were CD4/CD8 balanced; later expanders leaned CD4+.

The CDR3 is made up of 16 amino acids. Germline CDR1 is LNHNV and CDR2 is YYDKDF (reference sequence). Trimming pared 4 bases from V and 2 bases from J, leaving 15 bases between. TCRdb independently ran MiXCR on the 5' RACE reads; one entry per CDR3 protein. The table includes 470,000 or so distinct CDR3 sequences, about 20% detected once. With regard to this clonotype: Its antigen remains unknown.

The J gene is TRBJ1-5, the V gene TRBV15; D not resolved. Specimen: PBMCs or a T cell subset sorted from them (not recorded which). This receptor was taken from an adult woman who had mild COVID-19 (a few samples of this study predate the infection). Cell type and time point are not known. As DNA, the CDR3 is TGTGCCACCAGCACTGGTTCGGGAATAGGCAATCAGCCCCAGCATTTT. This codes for CATSTGSGIGNQPQHF.